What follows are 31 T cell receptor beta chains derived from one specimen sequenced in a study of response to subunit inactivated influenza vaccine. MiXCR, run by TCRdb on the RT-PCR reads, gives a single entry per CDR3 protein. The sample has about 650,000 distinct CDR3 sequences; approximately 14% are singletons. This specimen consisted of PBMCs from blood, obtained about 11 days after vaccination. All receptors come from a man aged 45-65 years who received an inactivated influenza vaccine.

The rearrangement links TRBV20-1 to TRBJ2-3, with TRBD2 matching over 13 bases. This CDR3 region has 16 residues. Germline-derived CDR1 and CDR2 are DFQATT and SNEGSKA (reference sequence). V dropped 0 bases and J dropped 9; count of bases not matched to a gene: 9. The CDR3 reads CSARDPLAGGSGTQYF. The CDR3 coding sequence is TGCAGTGCTAGAGACCCACTAGCGGGGGGGTCGGGAACGCAGTATTTT.

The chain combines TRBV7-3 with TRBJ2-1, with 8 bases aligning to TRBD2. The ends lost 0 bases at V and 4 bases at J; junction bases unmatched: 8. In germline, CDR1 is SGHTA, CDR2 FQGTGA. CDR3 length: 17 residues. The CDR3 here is CASSLTTSARPYNEQFF. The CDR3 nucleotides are TGTGCCAGCAGCTTAACGACTAGCGCTCGACCTTACAATGAGCAGTTCTTC.

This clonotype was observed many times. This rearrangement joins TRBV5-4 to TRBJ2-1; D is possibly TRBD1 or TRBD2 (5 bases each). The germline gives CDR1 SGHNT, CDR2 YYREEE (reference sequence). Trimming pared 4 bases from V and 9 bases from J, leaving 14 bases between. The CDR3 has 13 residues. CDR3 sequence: CASSLTSRGEQFF. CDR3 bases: TGTGCCAGCAGCCTCACTAGTAGGGGTGAGCAGTTCTTC.

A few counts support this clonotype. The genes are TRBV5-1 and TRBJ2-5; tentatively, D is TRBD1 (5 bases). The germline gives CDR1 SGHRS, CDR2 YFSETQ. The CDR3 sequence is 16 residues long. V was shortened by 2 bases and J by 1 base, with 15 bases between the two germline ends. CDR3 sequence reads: CASSFDQGPLQETQYF. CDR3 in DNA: TGCGCCAGCAGCTTTGACCAGGGTCCACTCCAAGAGACCCAGTACTTC.

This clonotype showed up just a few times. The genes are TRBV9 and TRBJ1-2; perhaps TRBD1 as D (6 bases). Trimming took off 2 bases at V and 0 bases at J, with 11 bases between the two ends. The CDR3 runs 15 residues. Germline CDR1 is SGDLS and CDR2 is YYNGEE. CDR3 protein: CASSVRDTANYGYTF. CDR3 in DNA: TGTGCCAGCAGCGTGAGGGACACCGCTAACTATGGCTACACCTTC.

The CDR3 spells CATSTRGRGMAGYTF. CDR3 bases: TGTGCCACCTCAACCCGAGGCAGGGGGATGGCCGGCTACACCTTC. The chain combines TRBV15 with TRBJ1-2, with 7 bases identical to TRBD1. Germline assignment: CDR1 LNHNV and CDR2 YYDKDF (reference sequence). V lost 8 bases to trimming and J lost 8 bases; unmatched junction nucleotides: 17. This CDR3 is built from 15 residues.

CDR3 bases: TGTGCCAGCAGTTTCAAAGGGGTGGCAAACACTGAAGCTTTCTTT. The encoded protein is CASSFKGVANTEAFF. The chain employs TRBV12-3 or TRBV12-4 and TRBJ1-1, with D possibly matching TRBD1 (5 bases). The CDR3 covers 15 residues. The V gene lost 3 bases and the J gene lost 2 bases, with 13 bases spanning the gap.

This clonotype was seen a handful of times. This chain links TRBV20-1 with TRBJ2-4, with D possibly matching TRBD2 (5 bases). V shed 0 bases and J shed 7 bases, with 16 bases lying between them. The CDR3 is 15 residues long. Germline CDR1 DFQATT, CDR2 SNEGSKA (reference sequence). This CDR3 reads CSARDPSERKNIQYF. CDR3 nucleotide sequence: TGCAGTGCTAGAGATCCGAGCGAGCGGAAGAACATTCAGTACTTC.

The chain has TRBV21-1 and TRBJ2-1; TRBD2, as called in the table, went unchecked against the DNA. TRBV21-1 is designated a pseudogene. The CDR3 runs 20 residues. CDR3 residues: CASSKVWLAGVRSSYNEQFF. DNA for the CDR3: TGTGCCAGCAGCAAAGTATGGCTAGCGGGAGTCCGAAGCTCCTACAATGAGCAGTTCTTC.

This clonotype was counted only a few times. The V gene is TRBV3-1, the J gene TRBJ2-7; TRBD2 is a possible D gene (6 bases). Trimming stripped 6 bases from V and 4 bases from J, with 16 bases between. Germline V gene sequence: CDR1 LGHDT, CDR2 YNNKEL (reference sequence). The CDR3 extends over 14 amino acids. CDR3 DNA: TGTGCCAGCAGTTCCGGCGGGGTCCGGTACGAGCAGTACTTC. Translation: CASSSGGVRYEQYF.

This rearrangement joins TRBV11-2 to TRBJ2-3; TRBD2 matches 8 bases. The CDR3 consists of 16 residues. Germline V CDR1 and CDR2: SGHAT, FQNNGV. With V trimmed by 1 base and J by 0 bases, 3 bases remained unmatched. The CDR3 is CASSLAAGVSTDTQYF. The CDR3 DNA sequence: TGTGCCAGCAGCTTAGCAGCGGGGGTTAGCACAGATACGCAGTATTTT.

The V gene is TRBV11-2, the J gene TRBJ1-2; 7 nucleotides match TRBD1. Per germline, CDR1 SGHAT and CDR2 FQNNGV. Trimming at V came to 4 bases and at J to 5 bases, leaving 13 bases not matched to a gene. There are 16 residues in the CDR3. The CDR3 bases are TGTGCCAGCAGCTCGGGGCCCGGGACAGCTACTTATGGCTACACCTTC. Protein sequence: CASSSGPGTATYGYTF.

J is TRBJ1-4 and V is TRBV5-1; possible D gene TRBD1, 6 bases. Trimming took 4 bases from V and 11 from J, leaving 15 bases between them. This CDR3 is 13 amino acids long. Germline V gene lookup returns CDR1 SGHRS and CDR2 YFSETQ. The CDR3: CASSLRTEGKLFF. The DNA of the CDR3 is TGCGCCAGCAGCCTACGGACAGAAGGGAAACTGTTTTTT.

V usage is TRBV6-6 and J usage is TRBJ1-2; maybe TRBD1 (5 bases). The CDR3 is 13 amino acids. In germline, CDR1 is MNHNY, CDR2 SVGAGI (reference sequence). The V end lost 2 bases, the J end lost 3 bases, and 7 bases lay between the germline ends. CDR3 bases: TGTGCCAGCAGTTACGGGGGTGACTATGGCTACACCTTC. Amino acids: CASSYGGDYGYTF.

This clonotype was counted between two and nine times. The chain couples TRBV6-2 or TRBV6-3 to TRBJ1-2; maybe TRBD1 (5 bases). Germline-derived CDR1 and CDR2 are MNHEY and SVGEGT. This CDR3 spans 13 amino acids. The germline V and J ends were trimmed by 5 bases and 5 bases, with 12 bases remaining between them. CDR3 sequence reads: CASSTETEYGYTF. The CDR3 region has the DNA TGTGCCAGCAGTACCGAGACAGAATATGGCTACACCTTC.

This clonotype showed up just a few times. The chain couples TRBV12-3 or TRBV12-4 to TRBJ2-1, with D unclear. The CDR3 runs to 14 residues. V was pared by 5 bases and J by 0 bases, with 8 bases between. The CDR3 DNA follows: TGTGCCAGCAGTGACTTGAGCTCCTACAATGAGCAGTTCTTC. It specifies CASSDLSSYNEQFF.

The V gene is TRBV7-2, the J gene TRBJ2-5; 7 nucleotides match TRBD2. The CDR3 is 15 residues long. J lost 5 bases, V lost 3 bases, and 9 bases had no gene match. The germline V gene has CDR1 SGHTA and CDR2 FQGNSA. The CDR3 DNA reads TGTGCCAGCAGCTTTCAAGCGGGGTTTTGGGAGACCCAGTACTTC. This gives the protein CASSFQAGFWETQYF.

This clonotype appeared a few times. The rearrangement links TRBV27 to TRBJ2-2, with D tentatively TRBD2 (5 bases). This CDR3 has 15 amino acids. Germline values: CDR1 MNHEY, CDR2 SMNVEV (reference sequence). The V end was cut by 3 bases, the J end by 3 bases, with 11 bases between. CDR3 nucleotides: TGTGCCAGCAGTTTCCGCCTGAGGGACACCGGGGAGCTGTTTTTT. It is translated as CASSFRLRDTGELFF.

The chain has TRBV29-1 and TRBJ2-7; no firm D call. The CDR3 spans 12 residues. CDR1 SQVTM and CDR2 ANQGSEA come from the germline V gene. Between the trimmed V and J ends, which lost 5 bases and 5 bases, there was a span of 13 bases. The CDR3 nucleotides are TGCAGCGTTTTTACCTTTGGGGACGAGCAGTACTTC. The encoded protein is CSVFTFGDEQYF.

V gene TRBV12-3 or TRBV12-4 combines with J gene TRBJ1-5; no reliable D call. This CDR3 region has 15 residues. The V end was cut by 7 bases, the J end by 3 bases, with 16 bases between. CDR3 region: CASKPDEVDNQPQHF. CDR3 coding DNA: TGTGCCAGCAAACCCGACGAGGTCGACAATCAGCCCCAGCATTTT.

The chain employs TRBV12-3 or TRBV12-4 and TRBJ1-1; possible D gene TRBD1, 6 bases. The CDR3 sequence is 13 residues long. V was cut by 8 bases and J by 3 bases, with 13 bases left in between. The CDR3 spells CASREGQYTEAFF. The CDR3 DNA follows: TGTGCCAGCCGAGAAGGACAGTACACTGAAGCTTTCTTT.

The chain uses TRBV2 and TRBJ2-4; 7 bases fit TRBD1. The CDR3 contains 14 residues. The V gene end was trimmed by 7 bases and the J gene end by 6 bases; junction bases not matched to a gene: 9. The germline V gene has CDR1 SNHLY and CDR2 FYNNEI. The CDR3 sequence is CASTTGTASNIQYF. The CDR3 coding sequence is TGTGCCAGCACCACCGGGACAGCCTCAAACATTCAGTACTTC.

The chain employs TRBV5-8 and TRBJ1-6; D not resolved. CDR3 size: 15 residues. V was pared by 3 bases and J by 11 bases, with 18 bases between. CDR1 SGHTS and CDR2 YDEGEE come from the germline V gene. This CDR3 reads CASSSPGVLGPPLHF. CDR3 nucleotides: TGTGCCAGCAGCTCCCCTGGCGTGCTGGGCCCACCCCTCCACTTT.

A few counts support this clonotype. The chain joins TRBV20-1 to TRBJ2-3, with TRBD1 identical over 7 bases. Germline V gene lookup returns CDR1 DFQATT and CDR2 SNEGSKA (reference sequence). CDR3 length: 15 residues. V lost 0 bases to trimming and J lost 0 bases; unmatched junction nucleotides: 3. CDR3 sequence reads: CSARDPGQSTDTQYF. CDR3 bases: TGCAGTGCTAGAGATCCGGGACAGAGCACAGATACGCAGTATTTT.

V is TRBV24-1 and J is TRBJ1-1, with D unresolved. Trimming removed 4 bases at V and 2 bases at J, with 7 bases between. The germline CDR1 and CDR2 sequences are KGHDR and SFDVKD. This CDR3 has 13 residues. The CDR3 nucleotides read TGTGCCACCAGTGACAGCCTTAACACTGAAGCTTTCTTT. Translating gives CATSDSLNTEAFF.

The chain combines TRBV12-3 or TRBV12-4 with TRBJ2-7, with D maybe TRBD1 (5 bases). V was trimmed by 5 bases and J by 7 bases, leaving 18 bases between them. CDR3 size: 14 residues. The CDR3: CASSKNQGLGEQYF. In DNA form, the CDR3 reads TGTGCCAGCAGTAAGAACCAGGGCCTCGGGGAGCAGTACTTC.

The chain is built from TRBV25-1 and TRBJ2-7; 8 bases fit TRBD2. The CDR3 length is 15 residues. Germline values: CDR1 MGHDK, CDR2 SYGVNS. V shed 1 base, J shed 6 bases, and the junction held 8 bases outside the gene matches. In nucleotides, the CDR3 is TGTGCCAGCAGTGAATCGGGGGGGCTCGGAAGCGAGCAGTACTTC. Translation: CASSESGGLGSEQYF.

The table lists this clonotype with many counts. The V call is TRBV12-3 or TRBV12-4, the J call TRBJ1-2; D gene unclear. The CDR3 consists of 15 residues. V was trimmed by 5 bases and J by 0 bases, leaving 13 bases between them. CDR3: CASSLSIGANYGYTF. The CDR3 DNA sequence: TGTGCCAGCAGTCTATCAATCGGAGCTAACTATGGCTACACCTTC.

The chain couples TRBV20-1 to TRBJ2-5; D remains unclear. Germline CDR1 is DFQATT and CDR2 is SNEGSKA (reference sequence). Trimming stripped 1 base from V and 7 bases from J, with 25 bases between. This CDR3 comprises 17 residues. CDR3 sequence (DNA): TGCAGTGCTAGAGCCACCCTGTACATGAGCCCCGTCGGGACCCAGTACTTC. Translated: CSARATLYMSPVGTQYF.

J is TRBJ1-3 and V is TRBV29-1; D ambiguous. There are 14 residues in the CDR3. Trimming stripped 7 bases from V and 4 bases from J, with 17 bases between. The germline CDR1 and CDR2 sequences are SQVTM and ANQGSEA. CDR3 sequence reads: CSGKIDQGGNTIYF. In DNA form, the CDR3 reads TGCAGCGGTAAAATAGACCAAGGGGGAAACACCATATATTTT.

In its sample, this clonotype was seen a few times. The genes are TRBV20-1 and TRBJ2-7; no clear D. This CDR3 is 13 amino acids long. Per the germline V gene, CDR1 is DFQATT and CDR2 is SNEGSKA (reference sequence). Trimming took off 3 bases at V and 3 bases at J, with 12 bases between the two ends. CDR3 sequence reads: CSASDALDYEQYF. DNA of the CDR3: TGCAGTGCTAGCGACGCCCTGGACTACGAGCAGTACTTC.